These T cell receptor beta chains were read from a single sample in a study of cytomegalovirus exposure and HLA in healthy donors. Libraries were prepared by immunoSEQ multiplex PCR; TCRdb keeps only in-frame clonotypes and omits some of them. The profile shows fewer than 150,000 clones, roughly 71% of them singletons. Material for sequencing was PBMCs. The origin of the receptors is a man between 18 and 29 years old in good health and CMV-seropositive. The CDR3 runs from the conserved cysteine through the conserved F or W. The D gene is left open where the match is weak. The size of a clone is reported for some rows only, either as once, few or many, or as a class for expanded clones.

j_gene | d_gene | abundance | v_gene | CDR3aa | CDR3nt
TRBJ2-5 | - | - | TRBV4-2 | CASSQEDREEETQYF | TGTGCCAGCAGCCAAGAAGATCGCGAGGAAGAGACCCAGTACTTC
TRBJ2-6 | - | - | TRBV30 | CASELPESSGANVLTF | TGTGCCTCGGAGCTACCTGAATCCTCTGGGGCCAACGTCCTGACTTTC
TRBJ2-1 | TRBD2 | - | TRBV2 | CASSLTSGGYNEQFF | TGTGCCAGCAGTCTGACTAGCGGGGGATACAATGAGCAGTTCTTC
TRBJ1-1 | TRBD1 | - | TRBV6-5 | CASSSTGTGGTEAFF | TGTGCCAGCAGTTCAACCGGGACAGGGGGCACTGAAGCTTTCTTT
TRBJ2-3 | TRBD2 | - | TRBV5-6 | CASSWTSGGAADTQYF | TGTGCCAGCAGCTGGACTAGCGGGGGGGCCGCAGATACGCAGTATTTT
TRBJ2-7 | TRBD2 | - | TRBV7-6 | CASSPQASGFYEQYF | TGTGCCAGCAGCCCCCAGGCTAGCGGGTTCTACGAGCAGTACTTC
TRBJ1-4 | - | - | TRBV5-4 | CASSFHPAGATNEKLFF | TGTGCCAGCAGCTTCCACCCAGCCGGGGCAACTAATGAAAAACTGTTTTTT
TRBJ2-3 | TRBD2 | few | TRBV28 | CASSFLRRGSDTQYF | TGTGCCAGCAGTTTCCTCCGGCGGGGGTCAGATACGCAGTATTTT
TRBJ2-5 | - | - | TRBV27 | CASSLNSFRETQYF | TGTGCCAGCAGTTTAAACTCGTTTCGGGAGACCCAGTACTTC
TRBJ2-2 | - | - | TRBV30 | CAWTRVLNTGELFF | TGTGCCTGGACCAGGGTCCTGAACACCGGGGAGCTGTTTTTT
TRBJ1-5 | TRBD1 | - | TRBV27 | CASRPGTGGNQPQHF | TGTGCCAGCAGACCCGGGACAGGGGGCAATCAGCCCCAGCATTTT
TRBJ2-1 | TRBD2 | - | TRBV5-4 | CASSSTLAGGWYNEQFF | TGTGCCAGCAGCTCCACACTAGCGGGGGGGTGGTACAATGAGCAGTTCTTC
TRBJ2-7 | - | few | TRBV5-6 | CASRKGRLDEQYF | TGTGCCAGCAGGAAGGGGAGGCTGGACGAGCAGTACTTC
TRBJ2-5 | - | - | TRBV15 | CATSRVTSRLETQYF | TGTGCCACCAGCAGAGTTACTAGCCGCCTGGAGACCCAGTACTTC
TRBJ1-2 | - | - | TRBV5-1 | CASSLMGQSYGYTF | TGCGCCAGCAGCTTGATGGGGCAGAGCTATGGCTACACCTTC
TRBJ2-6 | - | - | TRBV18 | CASSPATPGGRHSGANVLTF | TGTGCCAGCTCACCAGCTACTCCCGGGGGACGCCACTCTGGGGCCAACGTCCTGACTTTC
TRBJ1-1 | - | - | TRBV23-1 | CACRHHTEAFF | TGCGCCTGCCGACACCACACTGAAGCTTTCTTT
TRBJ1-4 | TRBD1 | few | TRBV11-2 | CASSPDRGWEKLFF | TGTGCCAGCAGCCCGGACAGGGGGTGGGAAAAACTGTTTTTT
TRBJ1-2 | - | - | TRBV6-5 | CASSYAGGGYTF | TGTGCCAGCAGTTACGCGGGCGGTGGCTACACCTTC
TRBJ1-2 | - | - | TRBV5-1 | CATKLESGIFNYGYTF | TGCGCGACAAAGCTTGAATCGGGGATCTTTAACTATGGCTACACCTTC
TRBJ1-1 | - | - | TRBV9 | CASSPRQNTEAFF | TGTGCCAGCAGCCCTCGACAGAACACTGAAGCTTTCTTT
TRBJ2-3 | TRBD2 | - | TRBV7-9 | CASSFGTSADTQYF | TGTGCCAGCAGCTTTGGGACTAGCGCAGATACGCAGTATTTT
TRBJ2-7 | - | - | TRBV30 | CAWSPRGPVEQYF | TGTGCCTGGAGTCCCCGAGGGCCGGTTGAGCAGTACTTC
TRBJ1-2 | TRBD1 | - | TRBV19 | CASSTTGGAGYYGYTF | TGTGCCAGTAGTACTACAGGGGGCGCAGGGTACTATGGCTACACCTTC
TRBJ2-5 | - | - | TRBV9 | CASSVPGPQETQYF | TGTGCCAGCAGCGTACCAGGCCCTCAAGAGACCCAGTACTTC
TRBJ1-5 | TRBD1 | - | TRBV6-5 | CASSYQGGSNQPQHF | TGTGCCAGCAGTTACCAGGGGGGTAGCAATCAGCCCCAGCATTTT